Below, 4 T cell receptor beta chains from the same sample are listed, as sequenced in a study of spatial heterogeneity in lung cancer. TCRdb redid the calling of the 5' RACE reads with MiXCR, one entry per CDR3 protein. The sample shows roughly 38,000 distinct CDR3 sequences, about 11% of them seen only once. Time point indicated: blood at routine non-recurrence follow-up after resection. The material was PBMCs, obtained at follow-up. Source of these receptors: a female donor with early-stage non-small cell lung cancer.

The V gene is TRBV24-1, the J gene TRBJ1-5, with D uncertain. Per germline, CDR1 KGHDR and CDR2 SFDVKD. V was shortened by 3 bases and J by 0 bases, with 8 bases between the two germline ends. CDR3 length equals 15 residues. The CDR3 sequence is CATSDPGSSNQPQHF. CDR3 DNA: TGTGCCACCAGTGATCCGGGGAGTAGCAATCAGCCCCAGCATTTT.

This clonotype was recorded only once. This chain joins TRBV5-4 and TRBJ2-5; the match to TRBD2 covers 7 bases. Unmatched junction bases numbered 7, after V lost 0 bases and J lost 2 bases. The germline gives CDR1 SGHNT, CDR2 YYREEE (reference sequence). The CDR3 has 16 residues. The CDR3 bases are TGTGCCAGCAGCTTGGCAGCGGCTAGCGGTCAAGAGACCCAGTACTTC. Translation gives CASSLAAASGQETQYF.

This clonotype came up a few times. The gene calls are TRBV7-6 and TRBJ2-1; TRBD2 matches at 9 bases. The J segment lost 5 bases and the V segment lost 5 bases, leaving 10 bases of the junction unmatched. The CDR3 contains 16 residues. CDR1 and CDR2 from the germline V gene are SGHVS and FNYEAQ. The CDR3 sequence is CASSLLPSGENNEQFF. The CDR3 coding sequence is TGTGCCAGCAGCCTCCTACCTAGCGGGGAAAACAATGAGCAGTTCTTC. The complete variable domain, with remaining parts taken from reference TRBV7-6 and TRBJ2-1, reads GAGVSQSPRYKVTKRGQDVALRCDPISGHVSLYWYRQALGQGPEFLTYFNYEAQQDKSGLPNDRFSAERPEGSISTLTIQRTEQRDSAMYRCASSLLPSGENNEQFFGPGTRLTVL.

This clonotype was detected only a few times. The chain couples TRBV29-1 to TRBJ2-5; D possibly corresponds to TRBD1 (5 bases). CDR3 size: 14 residues. Germline CDR1 SQVTM, CDR2 ANQGSEA. The V and J ends lost 4 bases and 3 bases respectively, with 15 bases between them. CDR3 loop: CSVGSGAMEETQYF. The CDR3 nucleotides read TGCAGCGTTGGGTCTGGGGCTATGGAAGAGACCCAGTACTTC.